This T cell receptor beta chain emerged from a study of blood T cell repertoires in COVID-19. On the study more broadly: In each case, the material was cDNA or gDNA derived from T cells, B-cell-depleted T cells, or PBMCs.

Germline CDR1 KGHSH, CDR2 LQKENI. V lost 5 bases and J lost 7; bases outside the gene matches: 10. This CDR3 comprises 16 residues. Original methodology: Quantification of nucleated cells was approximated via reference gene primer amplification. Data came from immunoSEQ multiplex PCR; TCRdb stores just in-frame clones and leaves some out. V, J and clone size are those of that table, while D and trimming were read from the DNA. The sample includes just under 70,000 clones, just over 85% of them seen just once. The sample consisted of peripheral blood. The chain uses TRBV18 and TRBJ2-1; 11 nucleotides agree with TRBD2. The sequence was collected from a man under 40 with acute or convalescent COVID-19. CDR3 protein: CASSTLSGRARNEQFF. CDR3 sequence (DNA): TGTGCCAGCTCAACCCTTAGCGGGAGGGCGAGGAATGAGCAGTTCTTC.